This TCR beta chain emerged from a study of cytomegalovirus exposure and HLA in healthy donors. This PCR relied on a set of 60 Vbeta primers and 13 Jbeta primers. Data came from immunoSEQ multiplex PCR; TCRdb stores just in-frame clones and leaves some out. The sample has about 190,000 clones, less than 85% seen once; the top ten hold about 4.8%. As regards this clone: Antigen unknown.

Findings of the study overall: In a later analysis, most CMV-associated TCR beta chains appeared HLA-restricted.

Healthy individuals who donated bone marrow served as the donors. The sequencing sample was made of PBMCs. This receptor was identified in a young man in good health and CMV-seropositive.

The CDR3 reads CASSPNSGSRETQYF. The CDR3 DNA reads as TGTGCCAGCAGTCCGAATAGCGGGAGTAGAGAGACCCAGTACTTC. This sequence joins TRBV7-2 and TRBJ2-5, with 9 bases identical to TRBD2. Losses at the gene ends were 6 bases for V and 4 bases for J; bases not matched to a gene: 9. The CDR3 has 15 amino acids. Germline CDR1 is SGHTA and CDR2 is FQGNSA. Variable domain in full (rest from reference TRBV7-2 and TRBJ2-5): GAGVSQSPSNKVTEKGKDVELRCDPISGHTALYWYRQSLGQGLEFLIYFQGNSAPDKSGLPSDRFSAERTGGSVSTLTIQRTQQEDSAVYLCASSPNSGSRETQYFGPGTRLLVL.